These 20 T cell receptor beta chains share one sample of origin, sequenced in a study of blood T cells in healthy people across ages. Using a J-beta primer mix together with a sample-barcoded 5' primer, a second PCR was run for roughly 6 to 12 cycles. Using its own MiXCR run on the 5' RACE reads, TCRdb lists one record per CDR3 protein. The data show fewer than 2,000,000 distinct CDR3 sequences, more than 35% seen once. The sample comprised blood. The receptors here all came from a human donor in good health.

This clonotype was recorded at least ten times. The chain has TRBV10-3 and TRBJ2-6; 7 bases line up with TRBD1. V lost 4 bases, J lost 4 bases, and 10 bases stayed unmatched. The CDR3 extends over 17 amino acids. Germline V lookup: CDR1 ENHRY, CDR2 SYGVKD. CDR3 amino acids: CAISAGTGVFGANVLTF. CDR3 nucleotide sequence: TGTGCCATCAGTGCGGGAACAGGGGTGTTCGGGGCCAACGTCCTGACTTTC.

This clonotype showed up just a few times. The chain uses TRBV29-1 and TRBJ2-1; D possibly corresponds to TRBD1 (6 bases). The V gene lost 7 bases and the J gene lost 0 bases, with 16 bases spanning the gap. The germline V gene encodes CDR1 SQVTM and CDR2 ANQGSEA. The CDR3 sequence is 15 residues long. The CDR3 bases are TGCAGCGCCTTCGGACAGTTCTCCTCCTACAATGAGCAGTTCTTC. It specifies CSAFGQFSSYNEQFF.

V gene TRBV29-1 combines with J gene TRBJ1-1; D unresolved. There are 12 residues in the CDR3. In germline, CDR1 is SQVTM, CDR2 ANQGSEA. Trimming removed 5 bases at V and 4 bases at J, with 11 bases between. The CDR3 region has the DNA TGCAGCGTTTCAATACAAGGCACTGAAGCTTTCTTT. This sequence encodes CSVSIQGTEAFF.

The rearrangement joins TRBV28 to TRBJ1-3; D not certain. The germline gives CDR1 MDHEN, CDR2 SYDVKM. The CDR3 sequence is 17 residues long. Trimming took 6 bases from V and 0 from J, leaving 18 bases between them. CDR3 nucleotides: TGTGCCAGCAGAACCTGGGTCTCTACCGTCTCTGGAAACACCATATATTTT. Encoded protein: CASRTWVSTVSGNTIYF. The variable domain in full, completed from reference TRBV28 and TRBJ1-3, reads DVKVTQSSRYLVKRTGEKVFLECVQDMDHENMFWYRQDPGLGLRLIYFSYDVKMKEKGDIPEGYSVSREKKERFSLILESASTNQTSMYLCASRTWVSTVSGNTIYFGEGSWLTVV.

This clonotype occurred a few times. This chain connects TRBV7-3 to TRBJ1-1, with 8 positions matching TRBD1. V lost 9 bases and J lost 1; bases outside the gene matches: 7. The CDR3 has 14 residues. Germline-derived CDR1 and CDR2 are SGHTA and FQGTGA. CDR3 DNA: TGTGCCAGTACCCAGGGGGCCGGGAACACTGAAGCTTTCTTT. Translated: CASTQGAGNTEAFF.

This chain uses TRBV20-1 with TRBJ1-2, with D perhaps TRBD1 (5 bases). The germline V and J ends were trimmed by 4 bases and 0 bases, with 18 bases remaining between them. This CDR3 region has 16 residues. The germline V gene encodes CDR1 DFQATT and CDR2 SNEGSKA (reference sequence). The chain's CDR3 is CSANWRSRGTNYGYTF. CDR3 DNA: TGCAGTGCTAACTGGCGGAGCCGGGGGACTAACTATGGCTACACCTTC.

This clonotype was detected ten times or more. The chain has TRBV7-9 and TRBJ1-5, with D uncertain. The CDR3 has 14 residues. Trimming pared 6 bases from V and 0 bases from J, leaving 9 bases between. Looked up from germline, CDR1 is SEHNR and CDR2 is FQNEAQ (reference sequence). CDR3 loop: CASSLTDSNQPQHF. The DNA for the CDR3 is TGTGCCAGCAGTCTTACAGATAGCAATCAGCCCCAGCATTTT.

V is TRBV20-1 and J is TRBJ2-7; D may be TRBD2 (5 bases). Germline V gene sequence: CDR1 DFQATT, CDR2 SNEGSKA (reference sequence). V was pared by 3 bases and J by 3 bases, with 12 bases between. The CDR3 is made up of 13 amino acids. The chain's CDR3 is CSARDQRNYEQYF. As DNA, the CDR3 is TGCAGTGCTAGGGATCAGCGGAACTACGAGCAGTACTTC.

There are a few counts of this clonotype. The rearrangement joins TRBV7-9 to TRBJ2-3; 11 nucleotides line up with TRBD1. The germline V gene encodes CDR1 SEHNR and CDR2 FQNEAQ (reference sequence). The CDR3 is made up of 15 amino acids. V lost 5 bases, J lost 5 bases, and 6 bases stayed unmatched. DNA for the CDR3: TGTGCCAGCAGCCCCGGACAGGGGGCGGGAGATACGCAGTATTTT. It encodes CASSPGQGAGDTQYF. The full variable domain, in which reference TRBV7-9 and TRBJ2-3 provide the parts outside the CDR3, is DTGVSQNPRHKITKRGQNVTFRCDPISEHNRLYWYRQTLGQGPEFLTYFQNEAQLEKSRLLSDRFSAERPKGSFSTLEIQRTEQGDSAMYLCASSPGQGAGDTQYFGPGTRLTVL.

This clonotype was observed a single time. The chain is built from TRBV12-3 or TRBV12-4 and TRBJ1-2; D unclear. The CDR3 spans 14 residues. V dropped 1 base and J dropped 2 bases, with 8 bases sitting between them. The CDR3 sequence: CASSLGEENYGYTF. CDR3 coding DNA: TGTGCCAGCAGTTTAGGGGAGGAGAACTATGGCTACACCTTC.

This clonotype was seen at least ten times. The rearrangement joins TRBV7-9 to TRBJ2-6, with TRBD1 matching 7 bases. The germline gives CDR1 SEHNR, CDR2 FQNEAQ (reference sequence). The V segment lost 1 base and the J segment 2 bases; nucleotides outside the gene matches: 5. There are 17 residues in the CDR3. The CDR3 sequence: CASSLVAGGAGANVLTF. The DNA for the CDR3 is TGTGCCAGCAGCTTAGTGGCAGGGGGAGCTGGGGCCAACGTCCTGACTTTC.

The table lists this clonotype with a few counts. The CDR3 is CSAADRVGFDTQYF. In DNA form, the CDR3 reads TGCAGTGCTGCAGACAGGGTGGGGTTCGATACGCAGTATTTT. The chain couples TRBV20-1 to TRBJ2-3; 7 positions match TRBD1. The CDR3 contains 14 residues. The junction had 11 bases not matched to a gene; V was cut back by 5 bases and J by 6 bases. CDR1 DFQATT and CDR2 SNEGSKA come from the germline V gene (reference sequence).

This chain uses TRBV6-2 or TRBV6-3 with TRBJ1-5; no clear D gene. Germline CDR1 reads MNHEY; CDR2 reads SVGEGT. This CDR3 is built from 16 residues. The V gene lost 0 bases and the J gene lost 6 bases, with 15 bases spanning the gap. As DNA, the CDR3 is TGTGCCAGCAGTTACTCGTACCCCCAAAGGGCTCAGCCCCAGCATTTT. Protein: CASSYSYPQRAQPQHF.

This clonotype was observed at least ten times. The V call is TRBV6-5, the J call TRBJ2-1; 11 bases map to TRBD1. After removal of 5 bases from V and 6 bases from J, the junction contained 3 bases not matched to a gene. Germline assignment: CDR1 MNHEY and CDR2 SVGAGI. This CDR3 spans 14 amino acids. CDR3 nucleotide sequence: TGTGCCAGCAGTCGCGGGACAGGGGGCAATGAGCAGTTCTTC. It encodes CASSRGTGGNEQFF.

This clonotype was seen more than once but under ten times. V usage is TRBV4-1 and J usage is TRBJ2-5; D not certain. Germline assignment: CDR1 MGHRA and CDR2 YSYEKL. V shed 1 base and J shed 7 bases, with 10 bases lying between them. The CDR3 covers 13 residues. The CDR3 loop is CASSQATEGTQYF. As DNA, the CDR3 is TGCGCCAGCAGCCAAGCTACCGAAGGGACCCAGTACTTC.

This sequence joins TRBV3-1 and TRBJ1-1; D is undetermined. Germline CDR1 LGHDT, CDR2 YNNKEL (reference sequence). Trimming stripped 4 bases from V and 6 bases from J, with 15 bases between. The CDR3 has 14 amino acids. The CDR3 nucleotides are TGTGCCAGCAGCCCGGTGGCGTCTTCCCCTGAAGCTTTCTTT. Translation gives CASSPVASSPEAFF.

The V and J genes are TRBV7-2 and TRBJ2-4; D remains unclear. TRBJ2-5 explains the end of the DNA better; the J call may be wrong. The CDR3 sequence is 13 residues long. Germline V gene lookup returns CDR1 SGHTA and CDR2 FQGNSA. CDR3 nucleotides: TGTGCCAGCAGCTTACCCCATTGGGAGACCCAGTACTTC. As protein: CASSLPHWETQYF.

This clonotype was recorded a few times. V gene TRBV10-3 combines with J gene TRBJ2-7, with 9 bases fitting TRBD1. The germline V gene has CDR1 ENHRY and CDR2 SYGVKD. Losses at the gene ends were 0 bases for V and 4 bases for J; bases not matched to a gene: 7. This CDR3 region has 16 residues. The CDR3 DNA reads TGTGCCATCAGTGAGTCGATGGGACAGGGTGGTTACGAGCAGTACTTC. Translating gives CAISESMGQGGYEQYF.

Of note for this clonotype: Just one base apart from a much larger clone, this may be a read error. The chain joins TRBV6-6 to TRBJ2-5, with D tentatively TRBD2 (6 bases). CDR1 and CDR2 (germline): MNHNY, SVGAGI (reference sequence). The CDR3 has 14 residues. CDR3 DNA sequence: TGTGCCAGCAGGACCCGGGACTTCCAAGAGGCCCAGTACTTC. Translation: CASRTRDFQEAQYF.

The CDR3 loop is CASSFSSGGLVYEQYF. CDR3 nucleotides: TGTGCCAGCAGTTTTTCCTCGGGGGGCTTAGTCTACGAGCAGTACTTC. The chain is built from TRBV12-3 or TRBV12-4 and TRBJ2-7; TRBD2 is a possible D gene (7 bases). There are 16 residues in the CDR3. Deletions cut 3 bases from V and 3 bases from J, with 18 bases between.